A selection of T cell receptor beta chains follows, all from one sample in a study of human T cells and chemical hapten exposure. In TCRdb, the RACE reads were re-called with MiXCR into one record per CDR3 protein. The table has about 120,000 distinct CDR3 sequences, approximately 13% seen once. This sample comprised whole blood, obtained in connection with sensitization to the hapten diphenylcyclopropenone (DPC). The receptors were sampled from a young woman with alopecia areata. Some clones in this sample may be carry-over from other donors' samples. Each CDR3 is given with its conserved first and last residue. Each record gives: V gene, clone size, J gene, D gene, CDR3 protein, CDR3 DNA. The D gene is left open where the match is weak. Expanded clones get a size class; other rows say once, few or many, or leave the size out.

V gene: TRBV7-8; clone size: .; J gene: TRBJ2-5; D gene: TRBD2; CDR3 protein: CASIPLAGDYQETQYF; CDR3 DNA: TGTGCCAGCATCCCCTTAGCGGGGGACTACCAAGAGACCCAGTACTTC
V gene: TRBV6-2/TRBV6-3; clone size: .; J gene: TRBJ2-2; D gene: .; CDR3 protein: CASSRAGTGELFF; CDR3 DNA: TGTGCCAGCAGTCGGGCGGGCACCGGGGAGCTGTTTTTT
V gene: TRBV6-2/TRBV6-3; clone size: few; J gene: TRBJ2-5; D gene: .; CDR3 protein: CASSRQVEETQYF; CDR3 DNA: TGTGCCAGCAGTCGACAGGTAGAGGAGACCCAGTACTTC
V gene: TRBV4-1; clone size: .; J gene: TRBJ1-2; D gene: .; CDR3 protein: CASSQERGPYGYTF; CDR3 DNA: TGCGCCAGCAGCCAAGAGCGGGGACCCTATGGCTACACCTTC
V gene: TRBV4-3; clone size: .; J gene: TRBJ1-1; D gene: .; CDR3 protein: CASSQDWAGNTEAFF; CDR3 DNA: TGCGCCAGCAGCCAAGATTGGGCGGGGAACACTGAAGCTTTCTTT
V gene: TRBV20-1; clone size: few; J gene: TRBJ1-2; D gene: .; CDR3 protein: CSASVETALKSSYTF; CDR3 DNA: TGCAGTGCTTCGGTGGAGACAGCCCTCAAGTCAAGCTACACCTTC
V gene: TRBV2; clone size: few; J gene: TRBJ2-2; D gene: .; CDR3 protein: CASSGTTNTGELFF; CDR3 DNA: TGTGCCAGCAGTGGGACTACAAACACCGGGGAGCTGTTTTTT
V gene: TRBV12-3/TRBV12-4; clone size: many; J gene: TRBJ1-2; D gene: .; CDR3 protein: CASSLALKGAGYTF; CDR3 DNA: TGTGCCAGCAGTTTAGCGCTAAAGGGCGCTGGCTACACCTTC
V gene: TRBV2; clone size: many; J gene: TRBJ2-4; D gene: TRBD2; CDR3 protein: CASSRTSGSNIQYF; CDR3 DNA: TGTGCCAGCAGTCGGACTAGCGGTTCAAACATTCAGTACTTC
V gene: TRBV2; clone size: once; J gene: TRBJ1-1; D gene: TRBD1; CDR3 protein: CASSEDTGANTEAFF; CDR3 DNA: TGTGCCAGCAGTGAAGATACAGGGGCGAACACTGAAGCTTTCTTT
V gene: TRBV9; clone size: .; J gene: TRBJ2-3; D gene: .; CDR3 protein: CASSATGWETDTQYF; CDR3 DNA: TGTGCCAGCAGCGCGACAGGATGGGAAACAGATACGCAGTATTTT
V gene: TRBV9; clone size: few; J gene: TRBJ1-2; D gene: .; CDR3 protein: CASSVDVSSNYGYTF; CDR3 DNA: TGTGCCAGCAGCGTAGATGTTTCGTCTAACTATGGCTACACCTTC
V gene: TRBV7-9; clone size: few; J gene: TRBJ1-4; D gene: .; CDR3 protein: CASRQSGTNEKLFF; CDR3 DNA: TGTGCCAGCAGGCAATCGGGAACTAATGAAAAACTGTTTTTT
V gene: TRBV6-6; clone size: many; J gene: TRBJ1-4; D gene: .; CDR3 protein: CASSYRRDEKLFF; CDR3 DNA: TGTGCCAGCAGTTACCGCAGGGATGAAAAACTGTTTTTT
V gene: TRBV6-2/TRBV6-3; clone size: .; J gene: TRBJ1-1; D gene: .; CDR3 protein: CATRTGYTEAFF; CDR3 DNA: TGTGCCACCCGAACGGGGTACACTGAAGCTTTCTTT
V gene: TRBV28; clone size: few; J gene: TRBJ2-7; D gene: TRBD1; CDR3 protein: CASSPRDRDAGEQYF; CDR3 DNA: TGTGCCAGCAGTCCCCGGGACAGGGATGCGGGCGAGCAGTACTTC
V gene: TRBV10-3; clone size: many; J gene: TRBJ1-1; D gene: .; CDR3 protein: CAISESRDRSEAFF; CDR3 DNA: TGTGCCATCAGTGAGTCCAGGGATAGGTCTGAAGCTTTCTTT
V gene: TRBV7-2; clone size: many; J gene: TRBJ1-2; D gene: TRBD1; CDR3 protein: CASTLRDRGYSYTF; CDR3 DNA: TGTGCCAGCACCCTGAGGGACAGGGGTTATAGCTACACCTTC
V gene: TRBV24-1; clone size: few; J gene: TRBJ2-2; D gene: TRBD1; CDR3 protein: CATKGTGGPNSGELFF; CDR3 DNA: TGTGCCACCAAAGGGACAGGGGGACCTAACAGCGGGGAGCTGTTTTTT
V gene: TRBV5-1; clone size: .; J gene: TRBJ1-1; D gene: TRBD1; CDR3 protein: CASSWGDSEAFF; CDR3 DNA: TGCGCCAGCAGCTGGGGGGACAGTGAAGCTTTCTTT
V gene: TRBV12-5; clone size: few; J gene: TRBJ1-3; D gene: .; CDR3 protein: CASGLSQGSGNTIYF; CDR3 DNA: TGTGCTAGTGGTTTGTCCCAAGGTTCTGGAAACACCATATATTTT
V gene: TRBV7-9; clone size: many; J gene: TRBJ2-3; D gene: .; CDR3 protein: CASSLALTDTQYF; CDR3 DNA: TGTGCCAGCAGCTTAGCCTTGACAGATACGCAGTATTTT
V gene: TRBV4-3; clone size: .; J gene: TRBJ1-2; D gene: .; CDR3 protein: CASSQDHTWGQTNYGYTF; CDR3 DNA: TGCGCCAGCAGCCAAGACCACACCTGGGGACAAACTAACTATGGCTACACCTTC
V gene: TRBV28; clone size: many; J gene: TRBJ1-5; D gene: .; CDR3 protein: CASSTSPTGMIAQPQHF; CDR3 DNA: TGTGCCAGCAGCACCTCCCCCACAGGGATGATCGCTCAGCCCCAGCATTTT
V gene: TRBV6-1; clone size: few; J gene: TRBJ1-2; D gene: .; CDR3 protein: CASSPRQSPNYGYTF; CDR3 DNA: TGTGCCAGCAGTCCCCGACAGTCGCCCAACTATGGCTACACCTTC
V gene: TRBV5-1; clone size: .; J gene: TRBJ2-7; D gene: .; CDR3 protein: CASSLEPTYEQYF; CDR3 DNA: TGCGCCAGCAGCTTGGAACCCACCTACGAGCAGTACTTC
V gene: TRBV6-2/TRBV6-3; clone size: .; J gene: TRBJ2-1; D gene: .; CDR3 protein: CASSQVPNEQFF; CDR3 DNA: TGTGCCAGCAGTCAGGTCCCCAATGAGCAGTTCTTC
V gene: TRBV20-1; clone size: .; J gene: TRBJ1-2; D gene: .; CDR3 protein: CSADQDSDYYGYTF; CDR3 DNA: TGCAGTGCTGATCAGGACAGTGACTACTATGGCTACACCTTC
V gene: TRBV29-1; clone size: few; J gene: TRBJ2-1; D gene: TRBD2; CDR3 protein: CSVASRAGSVNEQFF; CDR3 DNA: TGCAGCGTTGCAAGTCGAGCGGGGTCCGTTAATGAGCAGTTCTTC
V gene: TRBV6-1; clone size: .; J gene: TRBJ1-1; D gene: TRBD1; CDR3 protein: CASSVAGGDTEAFF; CDR3 DNA: TGTGCCAGCAGTGTTGCAGGGGGCGACACTGAAGCTTTCTTT
V gene: TRBV4-1; clone size: .; J gene: TRBJ2-7; D gene: TRBD1; CDR3 protein: CASSQAYLRTGSTYEQYF; CDR3 DNA: TGCGCCAGCAGCCAAGCATACCTAAGGACAGGGAGCACCTACGAGCAGTACTTC
V gene: TRBV28; clone size: .; J gene: TRBJ2-7; D gene: TRBD2; CDR3 protein: CASSPLTGGRYEQYF; CDR3 DNA: TGTGCCAGCAGTCCCTTGACGGGGGGGCGGTACGAGCAGTACTTC
V gene: TRBV6-2/TRBV6-3; clone size: many; J gene: TRBJ2-2; D gene: .; CDR3 protein: CASSRTAGTLIQLFF; CDR3 DNA: TGTGCCAGCAGCAGAACCGCCGGGACTTTGATACAGCTGTTTTTT
V gene: TRBV29-1; clone size: few; J gene: TRBJ1-1; D gene: TRBD1; CDR3 protein: CSVVGQGTTEAFF; CDR3 DNA: TGCAGCGTGGTTGGACAGGGAACTACTGAAGCTTTCTTT
V gene: TRBV4-1; clone size: many; J gene: TRBJ2-2; D gene: .; CDR3 protein: CASSQDGTPRNTGELFF; CDR3 DNA: TGCGCCAGCAGCCAAGACGGCACCCCCCGGAACACCGGGGAGCTGTTTTTT
V gene: TRBV30; clone size: .; J gene: TRBJ1-2; D gene: .; CDR3 protein: CAWSALGPENGYTF; CDR3 DNA: TGTGCCTGGAGCGCCTTAGGACCAGAGAATGGCTACACCTTC
V gene: TRBV6-2/TRBV6-3; clone size: .; J gene: TRBJ2-3; D gene: .; CDR3 protein: CASRLTDTQYF; CDR3 DNA: TGTGCCAGCAGGCTGACAGATACGCAGTATTTT
V gene: TRBV7-6; clone size: many; J gene: TRBJ2-5; D gene: .; CDR3 protein: CASSAGEWQELETQYF; CDR3 DNA: TGTGCCAGCAGCGCAGGGGAGTGGCAGGAGCTCGAGACCCAGTACTTC
V gene: TRBV24-1; clone size: many; J gene: TRBJ2-1; D gene: .; CDR3 protein: CATSDVGYNEQFF; CDR3 DNA: TGTGCCACCAGTGATGTGGGTTACAATGAGCAGTTCTTC
V gene: TRBV20-1; clone size: few; J gene: TRBJ2-7; D gene: .; CDR3 protein: CSGELGDEQYF; CDR3 DNA: TGCAGTGGTGAGCTGGGGGACGAGCAGTACTTC
V gene: TRBV3-1; clone size: many; J gene: TRBJ1-3; D gene: .; CDR3 protein: CASSQRGRNGGRNTIYF; CDR3 DNA: TGTGCCAGCAGCCAACGGGGGAGAAACGGAGGTCGAAACACCATATATTTT
V gene: TRBV20-1; clone size: few; J gene: TRBJ2-7; D gene: TRBD1; CDR3 protein: CSAGTAYEQYF; CDR3 DNA: TGCAGTGCTGGGACAGCCTACGAGCAGTACTTC